This TCR beta chain derives from a study of blood T cell repertoires in COVID-19. Study details: There were acute and convalescent COVID-19 samples, and they came from the United States, Italy and Spain. T cells, B-cell-depleted T cells, or PBMCs provided the cDNA or gDNA that served as material.

Under the authors' procedure: Reference gene primers were amplified, and this amplification served to estimate nucleated cell counts. Method: immunoSEQ multiplex PCR; TCRdb's copy keeps in-frame clones and lacks some. V, J and clone size were drawn from that table, and D and trimming were deduced from the DNA. The sample comprises around 250,000 clones, roughly four fifths of which are singletons, and 1.5% to 2% rests with the top ten. The CDR3 length is 13 residues. V lost 5 bases, J lost 7 bases, and 5 bases stayed unmatched. Germline-derived CDR1 and CDR2 are MNHEY and SVGAGI. This TCR was recovered from a woman of 80 years or more with acute or convalescent COVID-19. This sequence joins TRBV6-5 and TRBJ1-1; 9 nucleotides agree with TRBD1. The sequencing sample was made of peripheral blood. CDR3 amino acids: CASSPPGQGEAFF. The CDR3 DNA sequence: TGTGCCAGCAGTCCGCCGGGACAGGGTGAAGCTTTCTTT.